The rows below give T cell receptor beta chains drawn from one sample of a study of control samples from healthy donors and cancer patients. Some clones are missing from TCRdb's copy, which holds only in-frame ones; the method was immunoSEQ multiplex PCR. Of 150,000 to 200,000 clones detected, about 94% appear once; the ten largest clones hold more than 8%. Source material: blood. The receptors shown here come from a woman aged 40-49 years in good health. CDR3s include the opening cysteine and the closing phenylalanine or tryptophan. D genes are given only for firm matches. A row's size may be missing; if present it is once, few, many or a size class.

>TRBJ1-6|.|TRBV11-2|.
TGTGCCAGCAGGGGATCGGGACTTAATTTTCTGTCACCCCTCCACTTT
CASRGSGLNFLSPLHF
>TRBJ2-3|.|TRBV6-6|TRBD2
TGTGCCAGCAGCCCCTTTCGCTTCCTGGGGCTAGCGGAAGCTAGCACAGATACGCAGTATTTT
CASSPFRFLGLAEASTDTQYF
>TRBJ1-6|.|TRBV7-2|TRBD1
TGTGCCAGCAGCGCAAAGGGACAGGGGAATTCACCCCTCCACTTT
CASSAKGQGNSPLHF
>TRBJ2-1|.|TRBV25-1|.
TGTGCCAGCAGCCAAACCACGTCTAGCGTACGCAATGAGCAGTTCTTC
CASSQTTSSVRNEQFF
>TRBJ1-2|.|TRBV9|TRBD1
TGTGCCAGCAGCGTAGATCCCGGGACAGAAATCTATGGCTACACCTTC
CASSVDPGTEIYGYTF
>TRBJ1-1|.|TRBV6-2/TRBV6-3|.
TGTGCCAGCAGTTACTCCAGAAATAATGTGGGCACTGAAGCTTTCTTT
CASSYSRNNVGTEAFF
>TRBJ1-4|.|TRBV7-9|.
TGTGCCAGCAGCTTTCAGGGAGTTGCAACTAATGAAAAACTGTTTTTT
CASSFQGVATNEKLFF
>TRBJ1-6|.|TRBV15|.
TGTGCCACCAGCAGAGTTGATTCACCCCTCCACTTT
CATSRVDSPLHF
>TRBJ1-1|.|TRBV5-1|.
TGCGCCAGCAGCTTGGACGAAGGGAGAGGTGAAGCTTTCTTT
CASSLDEGRGEAFF
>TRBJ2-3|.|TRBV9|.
TGTGCCAGCAGCCCCCAGGACAGCACAGATACGCAGTATTTT
CASSPQDSTDTQYF
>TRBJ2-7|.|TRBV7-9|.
TGTGCCAGCAGCTTCGGGCAGGGCCCATACGAGCAGTACTTC
CASSFGQGPYEQYF
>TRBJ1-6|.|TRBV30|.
TGTGCCTGGAGTGTTAGATGGGATTCACCCCTCCACTTT
CAWSVRWDSPLHF
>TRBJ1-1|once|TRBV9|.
TGTGCCAGCAGCGTAGTCGTCACCAGATCGAACACTGAAGCTTTCTTT
CASSVVVTRSNTEAFF
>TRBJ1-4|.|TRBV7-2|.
TGTGCCAGCAGCTTAGCAGGGGTTCGGGAAAAACTGTTTTTT
CASSLAGVREKLFF
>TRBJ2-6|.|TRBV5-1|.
TGCGCCAGCAGCTTGGACGTCTCTGGGGCCAACGTCCTGACTTTC
CASSLDVSGANVLTF
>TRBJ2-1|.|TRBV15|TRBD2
TGTGCCACCAGCACCCGACTAGCGGGAGGGCCAGTTGAGCAGTTCTTC
CATSTRLAGGPVEQFF
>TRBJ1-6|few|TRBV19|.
TGTGCCAGTAGTAGGGACTCGACTAATTCACCCCTCCACTTT
CASSRDSTNSPLHF
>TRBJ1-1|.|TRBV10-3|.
TGTGCCATCAGTGATATACAGGTTGGAAGCACTGAAGCTTTCTTT
CAISDIQVGSTEAFF
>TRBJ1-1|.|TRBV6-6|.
TGTGCCAGCAGTCCCCTAGGTCTAATGAACACTGAAGCTTTCTTT
CASSPLGLMNTEAFF
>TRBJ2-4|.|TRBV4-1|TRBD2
TGCGCCAGCAGCCAAGGGGGTATCTTAGCGGGAGAGGTTGGAATAACCAAAAACATTCAGTACTTC
CASSQGGILAGEVGITKNIQYF
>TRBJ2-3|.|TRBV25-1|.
TGTGCCAGCAGCTTCGGGGCGGGGACCACAGATACGCAGTATTTT
CASSFGAGTTDTQYF
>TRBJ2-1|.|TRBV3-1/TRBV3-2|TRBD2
TGTGCCAGCAGCCAAGTTTCTAGCGGGAGTCGTGAGCAGTTCTTC
CASSQVSSGSREQFF
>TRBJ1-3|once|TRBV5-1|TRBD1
TGCGCCAGCAGGTGGACAGGGGAAAGTGGAAACACCATATATTTT
CASRWTGESGNTIYF
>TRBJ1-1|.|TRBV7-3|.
TGTGCCAGCAGCTATCAGAGTAACACTGAAGCTTTCTTT
CASSYQSNTEAFF
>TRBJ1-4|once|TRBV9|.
TGTGCCAGCAGCGTAGCAGCCCCGGGGAGGGAAAAACTGTTTTTT
CASSVAAPGREKLFF
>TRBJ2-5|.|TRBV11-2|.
TGTGCCAGCAGCCCCCTCCCGGGACCGAGTGGGGAGACCCAGTACTTC
CASSPLPGPSGETQYF
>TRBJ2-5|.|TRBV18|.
TGTGCCAGCTCACCACCGGGGGGCTTTGGAGAGACCCAGTACTTC
CASSPPGGFGETQYF
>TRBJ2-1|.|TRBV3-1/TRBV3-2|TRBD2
TGTGCCAGCAGCCTCCCCCTTAGCGGGGGCGGGTACAATGAGCAGTTCTTC
CASSLPLSGGGYNEQFF
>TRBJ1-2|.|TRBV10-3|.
TGTGCCATCAGTGAGTCTAGACAGCATAACTATGGCTACACCTTC
CAISESRQHNYGYTF
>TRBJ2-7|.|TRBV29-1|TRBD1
TGCAGCGCAGGGGGAACAGGGACGTACGAGCAGTACTTC
CSAGGTGTYEQYF
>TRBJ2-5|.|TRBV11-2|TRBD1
TGTGCCAGCAGCGTAGGGGGCTGGGAGACCCAGTACTTC
CASSVGGWETQYF
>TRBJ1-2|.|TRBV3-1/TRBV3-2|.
TGTGCCAGCAGGCCCGGACATTCGAACTATGGCTACACCTTC
CASRPGHSNYGYTF
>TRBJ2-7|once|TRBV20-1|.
TGCAGTGCTAGTGCTCTCTCCTACGAGCAGTACTTC
CSASALSYEQYF
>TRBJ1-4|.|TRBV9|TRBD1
TGTGCCAGCAGCCCAGGGACAGGGGGCTTCGAGGAAAAACTGTTTTTT
CASSPGTGGFEEKLFF
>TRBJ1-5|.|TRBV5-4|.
TGTGCCAGCAGCTTGTGGCAGAATAGCAATCAGCCCCAGCATTTT
CASSLWQNSNQPQHF
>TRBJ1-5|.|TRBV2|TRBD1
TGTGCCAGCAGACAGGGGACCCTTTATAGCAATCAGCCCCAGCATTTT
CASRQGTLYSNQPQHF
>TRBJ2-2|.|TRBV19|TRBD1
TGTGCCAGTAGTATGGGACAGGGAAACACCGGGGAGCTGTTTTTT
CASSMGQGNTGELFF
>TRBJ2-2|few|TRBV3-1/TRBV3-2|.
TGTGCCAGCAGCCAAGGCAGGAACACCGGGGAGCTGTTTTTT
CASSQGRNTGELFF
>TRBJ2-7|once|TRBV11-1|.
TGTGCCAGCAGCCAGGACAGCGCCAGGGACTACGAGCAGTACTTC
CASSQDSARDYEQYF
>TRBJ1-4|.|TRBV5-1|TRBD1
TGCGCCAGCAGCCGTACCGATCCCACACAGGGGGAAAAACTGTTTTTT
CASSRTDPTQGEKLFF
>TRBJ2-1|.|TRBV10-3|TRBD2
TGTGCCATCAGTGAGTCTTATGGAACGATCAGCGGGAGCGGGAATGAGCAGTTCTTC
CAISESYGTISGSGNEQFF
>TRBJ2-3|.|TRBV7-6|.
TGTGCCAGCAGCTCCCGGCCGTCAGCAGATACGCAGTATTTT
CASSSRPSADTQYF
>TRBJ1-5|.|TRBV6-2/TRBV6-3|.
TGTGCCAGCAGTTACTCGTTCGGGACACTCAAAACAAGTGGCAATCAGCCCCAGCATTTT
CASSYSFGTLKTSGNQPQHF
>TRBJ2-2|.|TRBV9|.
TGTGCCAGCAGCGTCGGGGGAGACACCGGGGAGCTGTTTTTT
CASSVGGDTGELFF
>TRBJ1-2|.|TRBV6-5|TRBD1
TGTGCCAGCAGTCCTAACCACGGGACAGGGGATGGCTACACCTTC
CASSPNHGTGDGYTF
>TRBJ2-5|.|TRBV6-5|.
TGTGCCAGCAGTTACGTCGGGGTGCAAGAGACCCAGTACTTC
CASSYVGVQETQYF
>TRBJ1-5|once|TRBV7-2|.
TGTGCCAGCAGCTTAGCCCTCACAGAAAGGGGTAGCAATCAGCCCCAGCATTTT
CASSLALTERGSNQPQHF
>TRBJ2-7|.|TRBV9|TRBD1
TGTGCCAGCAGCCCAGCCCGGGGACAGCTCTACTACGAGCAGTACTTC
CASSPARGQLYYEQYF
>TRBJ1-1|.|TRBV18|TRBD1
TGTGCCAGCTCACGCGAACCAGGGGGCACTGAAGCTTTCTTT
CASSREPGGTEAFF
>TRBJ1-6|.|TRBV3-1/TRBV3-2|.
TGTGCCAGCAGGCGTATGGACAAGGGCGCGGGAGGGAATTCACCCCTCCACTTT
CASRRMDKGAGGNSPLHF
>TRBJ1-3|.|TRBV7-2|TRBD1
TGTGCCAGCAGCGTCGGGACAGTGAGGCCCGCGAACACCATATATTTT
CASSVGTVRPANTIYF
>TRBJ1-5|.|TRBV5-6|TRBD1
TGTGCCAGCAGCTCTTTTGGGACAGGGGTAAATCAGCCCCAGCATTTT
CASSSFGTGVNQPQHF
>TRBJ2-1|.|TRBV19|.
TGTGCCAGTAGTATAGAGAGGGGCGGGGGCCCCCGTAATGAGCAGTTCTTC
CASSIERGGGPRNEQFF